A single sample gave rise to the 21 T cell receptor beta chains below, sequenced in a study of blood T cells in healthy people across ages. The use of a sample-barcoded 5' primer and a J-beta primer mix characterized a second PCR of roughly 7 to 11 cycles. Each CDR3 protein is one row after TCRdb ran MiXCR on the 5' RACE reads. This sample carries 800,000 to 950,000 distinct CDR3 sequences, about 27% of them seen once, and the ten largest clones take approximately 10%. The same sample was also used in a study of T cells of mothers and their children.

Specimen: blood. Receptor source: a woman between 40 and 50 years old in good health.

CDR3 amino acids: CASSSRQGRSYEQYF. The DNA for the CDR3 is TGTGCCAGCAGTTCAAGACAGGGGAGAAGCTACGAGCAGTACTTC. The rearrangement links TRBV27 to TRBJ2-7; 8 bases fit TRBD1. This CDR3 is 15 amino acids long. Germline assignment: CDR1 MNHEY and CDR2 SMNVEV (reference sequence). The V and J ends lost 4 bases and 3 bases, in that order; junction bases with no gene match: 8.

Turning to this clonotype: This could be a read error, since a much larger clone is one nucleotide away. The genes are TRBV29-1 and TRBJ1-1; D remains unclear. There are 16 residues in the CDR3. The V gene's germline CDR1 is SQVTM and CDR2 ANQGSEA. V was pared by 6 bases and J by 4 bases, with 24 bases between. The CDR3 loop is CSVEKAASWVVTEAFF. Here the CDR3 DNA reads TGCAGCGTAGAGAAAGCGGCCAGTTGGGTAGTCACTGAAGCTTTCTTT.

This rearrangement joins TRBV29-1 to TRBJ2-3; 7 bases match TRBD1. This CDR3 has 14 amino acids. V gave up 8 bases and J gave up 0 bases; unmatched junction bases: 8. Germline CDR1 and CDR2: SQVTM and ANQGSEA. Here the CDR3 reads CSIIGQASTDTQYF. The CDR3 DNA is TGCAGCATAATAGGACAGGCTAGCACAGATACGCAGTATTTT.

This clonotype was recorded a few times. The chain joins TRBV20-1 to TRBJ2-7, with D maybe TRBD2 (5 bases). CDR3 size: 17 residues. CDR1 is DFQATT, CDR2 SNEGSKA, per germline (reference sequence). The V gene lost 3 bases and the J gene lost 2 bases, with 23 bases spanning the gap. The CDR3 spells CSARAYFPGNGTYEQYF. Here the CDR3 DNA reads TGCAGTGCTAGGGCCTATTTTCCGGGAAACGGGACCTACGAGCAGTACTTC.

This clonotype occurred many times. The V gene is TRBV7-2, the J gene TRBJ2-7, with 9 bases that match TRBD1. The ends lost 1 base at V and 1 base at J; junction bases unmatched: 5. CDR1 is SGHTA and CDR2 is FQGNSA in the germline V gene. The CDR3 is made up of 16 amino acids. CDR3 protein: CASSLEVGTGSYEQYF. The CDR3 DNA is TGTGCCAGCAGCTTAGAGGTCGGGACAGGGTCCTACGAGCAGTACTTC.

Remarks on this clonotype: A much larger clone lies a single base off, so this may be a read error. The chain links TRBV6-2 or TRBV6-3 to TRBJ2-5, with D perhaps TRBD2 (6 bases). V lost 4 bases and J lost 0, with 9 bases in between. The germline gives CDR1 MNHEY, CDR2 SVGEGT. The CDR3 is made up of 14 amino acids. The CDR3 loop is CASSCWGDQETQYF. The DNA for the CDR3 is TGTGCCAGCAGTTGCTGGGGGGACCAAGAGACCCAGTACTTC.

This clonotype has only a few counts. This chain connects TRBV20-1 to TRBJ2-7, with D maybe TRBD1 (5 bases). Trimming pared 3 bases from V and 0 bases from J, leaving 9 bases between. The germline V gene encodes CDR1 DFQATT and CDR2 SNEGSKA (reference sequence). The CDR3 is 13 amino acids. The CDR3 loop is CSARPDSSYEQYF. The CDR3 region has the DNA TGCAGTGCTAGGCCTGACAGCTCCTACGAGCAGTACTTC.

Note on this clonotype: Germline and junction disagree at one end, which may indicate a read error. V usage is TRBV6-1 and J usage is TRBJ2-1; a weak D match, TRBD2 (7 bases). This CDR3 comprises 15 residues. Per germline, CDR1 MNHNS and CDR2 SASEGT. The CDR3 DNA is TGTGCCAGCAGTGAAAGGGGGGGACTCTACAGTGAGCAGTTCTTC. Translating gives CASSERGGLYSEQFF.

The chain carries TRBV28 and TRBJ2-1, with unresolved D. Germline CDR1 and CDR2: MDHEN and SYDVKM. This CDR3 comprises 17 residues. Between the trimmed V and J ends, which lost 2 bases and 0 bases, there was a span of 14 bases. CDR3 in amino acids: CASSLGVVISSYNEQFF. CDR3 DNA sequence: TGTGCCAGCAGTTTAGGCGTCGTTATCTCCTCCTACAATGAGCAGTTCTTC.

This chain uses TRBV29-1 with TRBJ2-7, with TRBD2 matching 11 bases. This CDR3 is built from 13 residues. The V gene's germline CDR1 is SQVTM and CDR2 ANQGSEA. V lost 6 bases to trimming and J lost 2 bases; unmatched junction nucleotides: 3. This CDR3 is CSVASGGPYEQYF. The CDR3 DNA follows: TGCAGCGTAGCTAGCGGGGGGCCCTACGAGCAGTACTTC.

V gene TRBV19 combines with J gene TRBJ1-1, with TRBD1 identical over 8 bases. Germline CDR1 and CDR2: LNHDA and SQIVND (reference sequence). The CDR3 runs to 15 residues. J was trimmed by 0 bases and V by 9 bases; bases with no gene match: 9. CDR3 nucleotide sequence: TGTGCCAGGAGGACAGGGCCCTATATGAACACTGAAGCTTTCTTT. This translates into CARRTGPYMNTEAFF. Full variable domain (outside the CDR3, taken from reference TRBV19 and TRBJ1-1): DGGITQSPKYLFRKEGQNVTLSCEQNLNHDAMYWYRQDPGQGLRLIYYSQIVNDFQKGDIAEGYSVSREKKESFPLTVTSAQKNPTAFYLCARRTGPYMNTEAFFGQGTRLTVV.

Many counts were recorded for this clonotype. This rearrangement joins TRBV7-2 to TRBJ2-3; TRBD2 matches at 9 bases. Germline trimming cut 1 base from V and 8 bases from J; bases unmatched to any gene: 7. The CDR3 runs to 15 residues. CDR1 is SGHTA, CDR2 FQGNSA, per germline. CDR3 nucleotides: TGTGCCAGCAGCTTAGGGCGGGGGGGACAAGGTACGCAGTATTTT. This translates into CASSLGRGGQGTQYF.

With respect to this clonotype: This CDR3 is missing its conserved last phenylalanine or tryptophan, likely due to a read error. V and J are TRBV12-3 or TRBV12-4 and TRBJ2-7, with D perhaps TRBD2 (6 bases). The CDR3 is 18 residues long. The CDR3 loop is CASSALRLGGALPYVQYS. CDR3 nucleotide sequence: TGTGCCAGCAGTGCGCTCCGCCTCGGCGGGGCATTACCCTACGTGCAGTACTCC.

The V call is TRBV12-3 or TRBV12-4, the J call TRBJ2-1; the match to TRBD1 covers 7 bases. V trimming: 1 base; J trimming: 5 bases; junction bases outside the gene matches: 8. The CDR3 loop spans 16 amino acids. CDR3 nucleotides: TGTGCCAGCAGTTTAGAGACAGGGCCGTGGGACAATGAGCAGTTCTTC. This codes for CASSLETGPWDNEQFF.

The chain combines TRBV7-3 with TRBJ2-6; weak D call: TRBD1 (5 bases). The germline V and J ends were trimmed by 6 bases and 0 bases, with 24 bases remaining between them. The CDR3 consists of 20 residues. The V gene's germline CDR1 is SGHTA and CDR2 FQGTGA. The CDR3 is CASSERGQGQWTSGANVLTF. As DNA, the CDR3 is TGTGCCAGCAGTGAAAGGGGCCAGGGCCAATGGACCTCTGGGGCCAACGTCCTGACTTTC.

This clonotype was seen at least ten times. CDR3 region: CASSLWTAGQGSDEQFF. CDR3 sequence (DNA): TGTGCCAGCAGTTTATGGACTGCGGGACAGGGGTCTGATGAGCAGTTCTTC. V gene TRBV28 combines with J gene TRBJ2-1; TRBD1 matches at 10 bases. V was pared by 0 bases and J by 8 bases, with 10 bases of the junction left unmatched. CDR3 length: 17 amino acids. CDR1 is MDHEN and CDR2 is SYDVKM in the germline V gene.

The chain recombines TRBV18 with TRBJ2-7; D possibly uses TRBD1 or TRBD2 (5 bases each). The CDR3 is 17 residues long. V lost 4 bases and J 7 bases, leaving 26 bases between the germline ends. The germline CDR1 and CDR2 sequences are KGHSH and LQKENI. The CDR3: CASSRYPGRAIQVEQYF. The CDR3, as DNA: TGTGCCAGCTCACGGTACCCTGGGCGGGCAATACAGGTTGAGCAGTACTTC. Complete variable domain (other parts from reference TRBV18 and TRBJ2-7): NAGVMQNPRHLVRRRGQEARLRCSPMKGHSHVYWYRQLPEEGLKFMVYLQKENIIDESGMPKERFSAEFPKEGPSILRIQQVVRGDSAAYFCASSRYPGRAIQVEQYFGPGTRLTVT.

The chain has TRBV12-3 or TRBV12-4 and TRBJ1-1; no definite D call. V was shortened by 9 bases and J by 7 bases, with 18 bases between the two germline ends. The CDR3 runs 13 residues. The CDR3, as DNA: TGTGCCAGTTCCTTTCCCGGGCTAGTTGAAGCTTTCTTT. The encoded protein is CASSFPGLVEAFF.

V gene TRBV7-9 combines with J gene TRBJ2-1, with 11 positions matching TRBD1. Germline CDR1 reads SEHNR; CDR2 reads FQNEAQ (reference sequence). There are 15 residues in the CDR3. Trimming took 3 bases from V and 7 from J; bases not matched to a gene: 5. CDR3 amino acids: CASSLGTGGMNEQFF. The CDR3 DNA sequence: TGTGCCAGCAGCTTGGGGACAGGGGGAATGAATGAGCAGTTCTTC.

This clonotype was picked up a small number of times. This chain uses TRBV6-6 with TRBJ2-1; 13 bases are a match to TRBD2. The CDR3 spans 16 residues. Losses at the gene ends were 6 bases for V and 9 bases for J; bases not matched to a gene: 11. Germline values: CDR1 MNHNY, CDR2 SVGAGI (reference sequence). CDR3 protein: CASRQNPGLAGTEQFF. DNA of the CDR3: TGTGCCAGCAGGCAGAATCCGGGACTAGCGGGGACTGAGCAGTTCTTC.

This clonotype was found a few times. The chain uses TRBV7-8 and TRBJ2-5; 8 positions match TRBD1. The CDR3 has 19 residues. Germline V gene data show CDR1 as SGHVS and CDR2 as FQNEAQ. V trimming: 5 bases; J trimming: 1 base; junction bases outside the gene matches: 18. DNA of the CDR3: TGTGCCAGCAGCCCTCCGAGTAACCAGGGGGCGTGGGGCCAAGAGACCCAGTACTTC. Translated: CASSPPSNQGAWGQETQYF.